The next 22 T cell receptor beta chains were all read from a single sample in a study of CD8 T cells in Susac syndrome. Random hexamers were used to reverse transcribe roughly 0.45 to 1 ug of RNA. MiXCR was run by TCRdb on the immunoSEQ multiplex PCR reads, yielding one entry per CDR3 protein. The sample records about 300,000 distinct CDR3 sequences, 75% to 85% being singletons. Material: CD8+ T cells from PBMCs. The receptors derive from a human donor with multiple sclerosis.

The chain carries TRBV7-9 and TRBJ1-2; no clear D. Germline-derived CDR1 and CDR2 are SEHNR and FQNEAQ (reference sequence). The germline V and J ends were trimmed by 0 bases and 4 bases, with 12 bases remaining between them. The CDR3 sequence is 15 residues long. The DNA for the CDR3 is TGTGCCAGCAGCTTAGCGATTGGCAGGAGCTATGGCTACACCTTC. Translating gives CASSLAIGRSYGYTF. The full variable domain, its missing parts supplied by reference TRBV7-9 and TRBJ1-2, is DTGVSQNPRHKITKRGQNVTFRCDPISEHNRLYWYRQTLGQGPEFLTYFQNEAQLEKSRLLSDRFSAERPKGSFSTLEIQRTEQGDSAMYLCASSLAIGRSYGYTFGSGTRLTVV.

This clonotype turned up a few times. V is TRBV6-1 and J is TRBJ1-2, with TRBD1 matching 9 bases. From germline, CDR1 is MNHNS and CDR2 SASEGT. The CDR3 runs to 14 residues. With V trimmed by 5 bases and J by 5 bases, 6 bases remained unmatched. This chain's CDR3 is CASSSIGTGYGYTF. The DNA of the CDR3 is TGTGCCAGCAGTTCCATCGGGACAGGGTATGGCTACACCTTC.

The V gene is TRBV28, the J gene TRBJ2-1, with TRBD2 as a possible D gene (6 bases). The CDR3 consists of 15 residues. Germline CDR1 MDHEN, CDR2 SYDVKM. Trimming took 7 bases from V and 5 from J, leaving 18 bases between them. CDR3 in amino acids: CASTYEAGRDNEQFF. The CDR3 nucleotides are TGTGCCAGCACTTATGAAGCGGGCCGGGACAATGAGCAGTTCTTC.

This chain uses TRBV9 with TRBJ2-5, with D possibly matching TRBD2 (6 bases). CDR1 and CDR2 (germline): SGDLS, YYNGEE. The CDR3 covers 16 residues. Trimming took off 0 bases at V and 1 base at J, with 13 bases between the two ends. CDR3 in amino acids: CASSVGFGLTQETQYF. The CDR3, as DNA: TGTGCCAGCAGCGTAGGTTTCGGACTAACCCAAGAGACCCAGTACTTC.

The CDR3 sequence is CASSPYRDGTDTQYF. The CDR3, as DNA: TGTGCCAGCTCACCATATCGGGACGGCACAGATACGCAGTATTTT. The chain links TRBV18 to TRBJ2-3, with D tentatively TRBD1 or TRBD2 (5 bases each). The germline V gene has CDR1 KGHSH and CDR2 LQKENI. Trimming left V 2 bases short and J 1 base short, with 10 bases between. CDR3 length equals 15 residues.

The gene calls are TRBV24-1 and TRBJ1-5, with D possibly being TRBD1 (6 bases). The germline V gene has CDR1 KGHDR and CDR2 SFDVKD. V lost 4 bases to trimming and J lost 7 bases, with 13 bases between them. This CDR3 is built from 14 residues. DNA for the CDR3: TGTGCCACCAGTGAAAACAGGGTGGAACAGCCCCAGCATTTT. Translated: CATSENRVEQPQHF.

This chain connects TRBV7-2 to TRBJ2-7, with D maybe TRBD2 (6 bases). V was shortened by 5 bases and J by 2 bases, with 19 bases between the two germline ends. The CDR3 runs to 16 residues. Germline V gene sequence: CDR1 SGHTA, CDR2 FQGNSA. In nucleotides, the CDR3 is TGTGCCAGCAGCCCAGTGGGAGGACCTTTCCCCTACGAGCAGTACTTC. Amino acids: CASSPVGGPFPYEQYF.

This rearrangement joins TRBV7-9 to TRBJ2-1; D is perhaps TRBD1 (7 bases). Germline V gene sequence: CDR1 SEHNR, CDR2 FQNEAQ (reference sequence). The CDR3 sequence is 19 residues long. Trimming took 5 bases from V and 2 from J, leaving 25 bases between them. The CDR3 reads CASSPAGGTVTTPYNEQFF. The CDR3, as DNA: TGTGCCAGCAGCCCGGCGGGCGGGACAGTAACGACTCCCTACAATGAGCAGTTCTTC.

J is TRBJ2-3 and V is TRBV11-2; the match to TRBD2 covers 8 bases. This CDR3 is 15 amino acids long. The junction had 6 bases not matched to a gene; V was cut back by 6 bases and J by 1 base. CDR1 and CDR2 (germline): SGHAT, FQNNGV. The CDR3 spells CASSPTSAGTDTQYF. CDR3 DNA sequence: TGTGCCAGCAGTCCGACTAGCGCGGGCACAGATACGCAGTATTTT.

The V call is TRBV20-1, the J call TRBJ2-7, with 7 positions matching TRBD2. The CDR3 is 15 amino acids. The J segment lost 1 base and the V segment lost 0 bases, leaving 6 bases of the junction unmatched. From germline, CDR1 is DFQATT and CDR2 SNEGSKA (reference sequence). The CDR3 protein is CSARDLPSGSYEQYF. CDR3 nucleotide sequence: TGCAGTGCTAGAGATTTACCTAGCGGTTCCTACGAGCAGTACTTC.

The chain is built from TRBV28 and TRBJ2-7; TRBD2 agrees at 8 bases. Germline V CDR1 and CDR2: MDHEN, SYDVKM. V dropped 6 bases and J dropped 3; count of bases not matched to a gene: 10. This CDR3 is 15 amino acids long. CDR3 in DNA: TGTGCCAGCAGATACGGGAGGGGCAACTACTACGAGCAGTACTTC. The encoded protein is CASRYGRGNYYEQYF.

This clonotype was recorded a few times. The gene calls are TRBV7-9 and TRBJ2-5; D call uncertain. V gave up 5 bases and J gave up 5 bases, with 12 bases separating them. The CDR3 is 13 residues long. Germline-derived CDR1 and CDR2 are SEHNR and FQNEAQ (reference sequence). The CDR3 spells CASSKVAKETQYF. The CDR3 nucleotides are TGTGCCAGCAGCAAGGTGGCAAAGGAGACCCAGTACTTC.

This clonotype is a singleton in its sample. This chain connects TRBV4-2 to TRBJ2-7; D may correspond to TRBD1 or TRBD2 (5 bases each). Between the trimmed V and J ends, which lost 3 bases and 5 bases, there was a span of 8 bases. Per germline, CDR1 LGHNA and CDR2 YNFKEQ. The CDR3 has 12 amino acids. This chain's CDR3 is CASSQGVNEQYF. CDR3 bases: TGTGCCAGCAGCCAGGGGGTAAACGAGCAGTACTTC.

The V call is TRBV24-1, the J call TRBJ2-7, with D tentatively TRBD1 (6 bases). CDR3 size: 15 residues. Trimming removed 3 bases from V and 2 bases from J, with 13 bases in between. Per the germline V gene, CDR1 is KGHDR and CDR2 is SFDVKD. The CDR3 region is CATSDNRVGTYEQYF. The CDR3 bases are TGTGCCACCAGTGATAACAGGGTGGGAACCTACGAGCAGTACTTC.

The chain joins TRBV12-3 or TRBV12-4 to TRBJ1-5; the D gene is possibly TRBD1 (5 bases). This CDR3 is built from 14 residues. Trimming left V 6 bases short and J 0 bases short, with 9 bases between. CDR3 amino acids: CASRWGGSNQPQHF. The CDR3 nucleotides are TGTGCCAGCAGGTGGGGGGGTAGCAATCAGCCCCAGCATTTT.

The CDR3: CASSLLRFSGRGYNEQFF. CDR3 coding DNA: TGTGCCAGCAGTTTATTAAGGTTTAGCGGGAGGGGTTACAATGAGCAGTTCTTC. This chain links TRBV28 with TRBJ2-1; 11 bases are a match to TRBD2. The CDR3 consists of 18 residues. With 1 base clipped from V and 4 bases from J, the junction kept 9 bases outside the gene matches. Per the germline V gene, CDR1 is MDHEN and CDR2 is SYDVKM.

The table lists this clonotype with a count of one. This rearrangement joins TRBV5-4 to TRBJ2-7; D might be TRBD2 (6 bases). The V gene's germline CDR1 is SGHNT and CDR2 YYREEE (reference sequence). The ends were cut back, 4 bases at V and 2 bases at J, with 19 bases in the middle. The CDR3 covers 16 residues. As DNA, the CDR3 is TGTGCCAGCAGCCCGGAGGTAGGCGGGGCCGCCTACGAGCAGTACTTC. Translation gives CASSPEVGGAAYEQYF. The full variable domain, completed using reference TRBV5-4 and TRBJ2-7, is ETGVTQSPTHLIKTRGQQVTLRCSSQSGHNTVSWYQQALGQGPQFIFQYYREEENGRGNFPPRFSGLQFPNYSSELNVNALELDDSALYLCASSPEVGGAAYEQYFGPGTRLTVT.

A few counts support this clonotype. The chain joins TRBV19 to TRBJ2-7; D unresolved. V lost 5 bases to trimming and J lost 5 bases, with 13 bases between them. The CDR3 runs 13 residues. CDR1 and CDR2 (germline): LNHDA, SQIVND (reference sequence). The CDR3 reads CASSSRTADEQYF. CDR3 in DNA: TGTGCCAGTAGTTCGAGAACCGCCGACGAGCAGTACTTC.

The chain employs TRBV28 and TRBJ2-7, with 9 bases aligning to TRBD2. Germline-derived CDR1 and CDR2 are MDHEN and SYDVKM. The CDR3 is 13 residues long. Trimming at V came to 8 bases and at J to 7 bases, leaving 9 bases not matched to a gene. The CDR3 DNA follows: TGTGCCAGCTCACTAGCGGGCGTGGGGGAGCAGTACTTC. It encodes CASSLAGVGEQYF.

The chain combines TRBV5-6 with TRBJ1-3, with a tentative D call TRBD1 (6 bases). V lost 4 bases, J lost 0 bases, and 11 bases lay in between. CDR1 and CDR2 (germline): SGHDT, YYEEEE. CDR3 length: 15 amino acids. CDR3 sequence: CASSHQGLSGNTIYF. In DNA, the CDR3 is TGTGCCAGCAGCCATCAGGGGCTCTCTGGAAACACCATATATTTT.

The chain combines TRBV19 with TRBJ2-2, with 10 bases that match TRBD1. There are 18 residues in the CDR3. Losses at the gene ends were 3 bases for V and 3 bases for J; bases not matched to a gene: 10. The germline CDR1 and CDR2 sequences are LNHDA and SQIVND (reference sequence). CDR3 DNA sequence: TGTGCCAGTAGTATCCTCTCTATCGGGACAGGGGACACCGGGGAGCTGTTTTTT. This sequence encodes CASSILSIGTGDTGELFF.

V usage is TRBV6-2 or TRBV6-3 and J usage is TRBJ2-1; 14 bases are shared with TRBD2. V trimming: 0 bases; J trimming: 6 bases; junction bases outside the gene matches: 13. The CDR3 is 20 residues long. In germline, CDR1 is MNHEY, CDR2 SVGEGT. The CDR3 here is CASSYSPGLAGELASNEQFF. DNA for the CDR3: TGTGCCAGCAGTTACTCGCCGGGACTAGCGGGAGAATTAGCGTCCAATGAGCAGTTCTTC.